These T cell receptor beta chains were read from a single sample in a study of Tregs in tolerant kidney transplant recipients. Which antigens these TCRs recognize remains unknown. The assay was immunoSEQ multiplex PCR, and TCRdb's table has in-frame clones only and misses some. The table records just under 45,000 clones, roughly 95% of them present only once. Sequencing was carried out using Tregs from blood cultured with allogeneic cells. The receptors come from a human donor in good health. Both conserved end residues are part of each CDR3. A D gene is named only where the DNA matches it firmly. A row's size may be missing; if present it is once, few, many or a size class.

TRBJ2-7 | - | TRBV5-4 | TRBD1 | CASRGQGGYEQYF | TGTGCCAGCAGGGGACAGGGGGGATACGAGCAGTACTTC
TRBJ2-3 | - | TRBV7-3 | TRBD2 | CASSVGLASYTDTQYF | TGTGCCAGCAGCGTTGGACTAGCGAGCTACACAGATACGCAGTATTTT
TRBJ1-2 | - | TRBV27 | - | CASSSLEGRASVNYGYTF | TGTGCCAGCAGTTCCTTAGAGGGCAGGGCGAGTGTTAACTATGGCTACACCTTC
TRBJ1-2 | once | TRBV5-6 | - | CASSLGIYGYTF | TGTGCCAGCAGCTTGGGGATCTATGGCTACACCTTC
TRBJ2-3 | once | TRBV5-1 | - | CASSGTSTDTQYF | TGCGCCAGCAGCGGAACTAGCACAGATACGCAGTATTTT
TRBJ2-3 | - | TRBV6-5 | - | CASSYSSRVAQYF | TGTGCCAGCAGTTACTCGAGCAGGGTAGCGCAGTATTTT
TRBJ2-1 | - | TRBV19 | TRBD2 | CASSIGWGLAAYNEQFF | TGTGCCAGTAGTATAGGGTGGGGACTAGCGGCCTACAATGAGCAGTTCTTC
TRBJ1-5 | - | TRBV7-8 | - | CASSSQASNQPQHF | TGTGCCAGCAGCTCTCAGGCTAGCAATCAGCCCCAGCATTTT
TRBJ2-3 | - | TRBV5-1 | - | CASSLGSPSTDTQYF | TGCGCCAGCAGCTTGGGCAGCCCAAGCACAGATACGCAGTATTTT
TRBJ2-7 | - | TRBV18 | - | CASSTKRYEQYF | TGTGCCAGCTCAACGAAAAGGTACGAGCAGTACTTC
TRBJ2-1 | - | TRBV6-1 | TRBD1 | CASSNGTGRNEQFF | TGTGCCAGCAGTAACGGGACAGGGCGGAATGAGCAGTTCTTC
TRBJ2-7 | - | TRBV5-1 | - | CASSVEGSSYEQYF | TGCGCCAGCAGCGTGGAAGGTAGCTCCTACGAGCAGTACTTC
TRBJ2-1 | - | TRBV5-4 | - | CASSLARGEQFF | TGTGCCAGCAGCCTAGCAAGGGGCGAGCAGTTCTTC
TRBJ2-7 | - | TRBV5-1 | - | CASSSGTEREQYF | TGCGCCAGCAGCTCAGGGACGGAAAGGGAGCAGTACTTC
TRBJ2-5 | - | TRBV30 | - | CAWSVRGKGGETQYF | TGTGCCTGGAGTGTTAGGGGGAAGGGCGGGGAGACCCAGTACTTC
TRBJ2-4 | - | TRBV5-1 | TRBD1 | CASSLGQATNIQYF | TGCGCCAGCAGCCTGGGACAGGCTACAAACATTCAGTACTTC
TRBJ1-5 | - | TRBV15 | - | CATSRDQGRPQHF | TGTGCCACCAGCCGTGATCAGGGTCGGCCCCAGCATTTT